The 30 T cell receptor beta chains in this list originate from one sample, sequenced in a study of diagnostic markers for celiac disease. TCRdb reanalyzed the reads, giving one entry per CDR3 protein sequence and no DNA. Listed are about 780 distinct CDR3 sequences; roughly half falls within the top ten. Sequences were obtained from either unsorted cells or a sorted T cell fraction (not recorded which). The receptors come from a human donor. This table probably holds off-target reads from a library built for another chain.

The V gene is TRBV20-1, the J gene TRBJ2-5; lacking DNA, the TRBD1 call made by TCRdb goes unchecked. CDR3 length: 14 amino acids. Germline V gene sequence: CDR1 DFQATT, CDR2 SNEGSKA (reference sequence). CDR3 sequence: CSAIRDRGQETQYF.

This clonotype is identified as medium-sized from frequency. The chain has TRBV2 and TRBJ2-3; absent DNA, TCRdb's TRBD1 call cannot be checked. Germline V gene data show CDR1 as SNHLY and CDR2 as FYNNEI. This CDR3 spans 15 amino acids. The CDR3 protein is CASSEQGGNTDTQYF.

In terms of frequency, this clonotype is large (0.1 to 1%). CDR3 residues: CASGSRDRSSEQYF. This sequence joins TRBV12-5 and TRBJ2-7; no DNA is available, so the TRBD1 call from TCRdb remains unchecked. Germline V gene sequence: CDR1 LGHNT, CDR2 FRNRAP. CDR3 length equals 14 residues.

The gene calls are TRBV7-9 and TRBJ1-4; TCRdb returns TRBD1, unconfirmable since there is no DNA. The germline gives CDR1 SEHNR, CDR2 FQNEAQ (reference sequence). The CDR3 is made up of 15 amino acids. CDR3: CASSTPGQANEKLFF.

The chain links TRBV7-2 to TRBJ2-1. This CDR3 has 12 residues. The germline gives CDR1 SGHTA, CDR2 FQGNSA. The CDR3 is CASSLGSREQFF.

Considering frequency, this clonotype is medium-sized. This chain links TRBV5-1 with TRBJ1-1. The CDR3 loop spans 15 amino acids. Looked up from germline, CDR1 is SGHRS and CDR2 is YFSETQ. This CDR3 reads CASSLNSHSNTEAFF. Using reference TRBV5-1 and TRBJ1-1 for the parts outside the CDR3, the full variable domain is KAGVTQTPRYLIKTRGQQVTLSCSPISGHRSVSWYQQTPGQGLQFLFEYFSETQRNKGNFPGRFSGRQFSNSRSEMNVSTLELGDSALYLCASSLNSHSNTEAFFGQGTRLTVV.

The J gene is TRBJ1-1, the V gene TRBV20-1. The CDR3 is 14 residues long. From germline, CDR1 is DFQATT and CDR2 SNEGSKA (reference sequence). The CDR3 loop is CSARSDSGLAEAFF.

The V call is TRBV29-1, the J call TRBJ2-3; TCRdb returns TRBD1, unconfirmable since there is no DNA. CDR3 size: 12 residues. In germline, CDR1 is SQVTM, CDR2 ANQGSEA. The CDR3 is CSVGQRTDTQYF.

This clonotype counts as medium-sized by frequency. This chain connects TRBV3-1 to TRBJ2-3. The length of the CDR3 is 13 residues. CDR1 is LGHDT and CDR2 is YNNKEL in the germline V gene (reference sequence). CDR3 sequence: CASSQGNWDTQYF.

J is TRBJ2-3 and V is TRBV6-5; the TRBD1 assignment by TCRdb is unverifiable without DNA. CDR3 length: 15 residues. In germline, CDR1 is MNHEY, CDR2 SVGAGI. The CDR3 loop is CASSGTGYSTDTQYF.

This clonotype is labeled large based on frequency. This chain uses TRBV5-1 with TRBJ1-2. The germline CDR1 and CDR2 sequences are SGHRS and YFSETQ. This CDR3 region has 14 residues. CDR3 sequence reads: CASSLVASNYGYTF. Variable domain in full (rest from reference TRBV5-1 and TRBJ1-2): KAGVTQTPRYLIKTRGQQVTLSCSPISGHRSVSWYQQTPGQGLQFLFEYFSETQRNKGNFPGRFSGRQFSNSRSEMNVSTLELGDSALYLCASSLVASNYGYTFGSGTRLTVV.

This clonotype is classed as large by frequency. The V gene is TRBV2, the J gene TRBJ1-1; TCRdb reports TRBD1, a call that lacks DNA to check it against. The CDR3 has 14 amino acids. Germline CDR1 and CDR2: SNHLY and FYNNEI. This CDR3 is CASSEVRGNTEAFF.

Considering frequency, this clonotype is medium-sized. This chain's CDR3 is CASARHLSSYNEQFF. V and J are TRBV10-2 and TRBJ2-1. This CDR3 is 15 amino acids long. The germline CDR1 and CDR2 sequences are WSHSY and SAAADI.

The chain has TRBV6-6 and TRBJ2-5; TCRdb reports TRBD2, a call that lacks DNA to check it against. The CDR3 is made up of 15 amino acids. Germline V gives CDR1 MNHNY, CDR2 SVGAGI (reference sequence). CDR3 protein: CASSPRTSLQETQYF.

According to its frequency, this clonotype is medium-sized. The rearrangement uses TRBV10-3 and TRBJ1-6. The germline CDR1 and CDR2 sequences are ENHRY and SYGVKD. The CDR3 contains 13 residues. CDR3 sequence reads: CAISEASRETLHF.

By frequency, this clonotype registers large. The genes are TRBV12-3 or TRBV12-4 and TRBJ1-1; the TRBD1 assignment by TCRdb is unverifiable without DNA. The CDR3 is made up of 14 amino acids. Here the CDR3 reads CASMVSGTNTEAFF.

The chain joins TRBV10-3 to TRBJ2-6. The CDR3 loop spans 15 amino acids. Germline values: CDR1 ENHRY, CDR2 SYGVKD. The CDR3 region is CAISPQDSGANVLTF.

This clonotype is classed as medium-sized by frequency. V gene TRBV20-1 combines with J gene TRBJ2-6. This CDR3 has 14 amino acids. Germline V gene sequence: CDR1 DFQATT, CDR2 SNEGSKA (reference sequence). CDR3 protein: CSANHDPGANVLTF.

The rearrangement links TRBV9 to TRBJ1-2; the TCRdb call, TRBD1, lacks DNA for checking. Germline V CDR1 and CDR2: SGDLS, YYNGEE. This CDR3 has 14 amino acids. The CDR3 reads CASSALDRRLGYTF. The entire variable domain, with the rest obtained from reference TRBV9 and TRBJ1-2, is as follows: DSGVTQTPKHLITATGQRVTLRCSPRSGDLSVYWYQQSLDQGLQFLIQYYNGEERAKGNILERFSAQQFPDLHSELNLSSLELGDSALYFCASSALDRRLGYTFGSGTRLTVV.

This clonotype registers medium-sized by frequency. V is TRBV28 and J is TRBJ1-1; the D gene TCRdb calls, TRBD1, cannot be checked with no DNA. The CDR3 has 17 residues. From germline, CDR1 is MDHEN and CDR2 SYDVKM. Here the CDR3 reads CASSLYPTGGRDTEAFF. Filled out from reference TRBV28 and TRBJ1-1, the complete variable domain reads DVKVTQSSRYLVKRTGEKVFLECVQDMDHENMFWYRQDPGLGLRLIYFSYDVKMKEKGDIPEGYSVSREKKERFSLILESASTNQTSMYLCASSLYPTGGRDTEAFFGQGTRLTVV.

This clonotype is medium-sized by frequency. V usage is TRBV20-1 and J usage is TRBJ2-7; the TCRdb D gene call, TRBD2, has no DNA to confirm it. Looked up from germline, CDR1 is DFQATT and CDR2 is SNEGSKA (reference sequence). This CDR3 comprises 15 residues. The CDR3 spells CSARGGLAGGYEQYF.

The V and J genes are TRBV3-1 and TRBJ1-1. CDR1 LGHDT and CDR2 YNNKEL come from the germline V gene (reference sequence). The CDR3 consists of 17 residues. CDR3: CASSQGAGGRSNTEAFF.

Judged by frequency, this clonotype is large. V usage is TRBV2 and J usage is TRBJ1-1. CDR3 size: 13 residues. Germline V lookup: CDR1 SNHLY, CDR2 FYNNEI. CDR3 region: CASSLGRETEAFF. Combining the CDR3 with reference TRBV2 and TRBJ1-1 gives the whole variable domain EPEVTQTPSHQVTQMGQEVILRCVPISNHLYFYWYRQILGQKVEFLVSFYNNEISEKSEIFDDQFSVERPDGSNFTLKIRSTKLEDSAMYFCASSLGRETEAFFGQGTRLTVV.

This chain links TRBV6-2 or TRBV6-3 with TRBJ2-1. The CDR3 loop spans 13 amino acids. CDR1 MNHEY and CDR2 SVGEGT come from the germline V gene. CDR3 in amino acids: CASSYPSGEEQFF.

Judged by frequency, this clonotype is medium-sized. The chain couples TRBV15 to TRBJ2-1; the TCRdb D gene call, TRBD2, has no DNA to confirm it. CDR3 size: 13 residues. Germline CDR1 is LNHNV and CDR2 is YYDKDF (reference sequence). CDR3 sequence reads: CAISGSVFDEQFF.

The rearrangement uses TRBV20-1 and TRBJ2-7. Germline CDR1 reads DFQATT; CDR2 reads SNEGSKA (reference sequence). The CDR3 loop spans 15 amino acids. This CDR3 reads CSAYLSGRASSEQYF.

CDR3 amino acids: CSALTGTHAAFF. The chain uses TRBV29-1 and TRBJ1-1; TCRdb's D gene call, TRBD1, goes unchecked for lack of DNA. The CDR3 runs to 12 residues. Germline loops: CDR1 SQVTM, CDR2 ANQGSEA.

The chain is built from TRBV3-1 and TRBJ1-5. The CDR3 is made up of 13 amino acids. Germline V gene sequence: CDR1 LGHDT, CDR2 YNNKEL (reference sequence). The CDR3 is CASQGITDQPQHF.

The chain has TRBV6-1 and TRBJ2-1; TCRdb calls TRBD1, which cannot be checked without DNA. Germline CDR1 is MNHNS and CDR2 is SASEGT. The CDR3 has 18 amino acids. The CDR3 sequence is CAWGQGSAVYYSYNEQFF.

The V gene is TRBV28, the J gene TRBJ1-5; the TRBD1 assignment by TCRdb is unverifiable without DNA. CDR1 MDHEN and CDR2 SYDVKM come from the germline V gene. This CDR3 region has 14 residues. The CDR3: CASSYPDRFQPQHF.